The clone carrying this TCR beta chain was detected a few times. Antigen unknown. The entry originates in a study of blood T cells in healthy people across ages. The V gene lost 0 bases and the J gene lost 7 bases, with 14 bases spanning the gap. Per the germline V gene, CDR1 is SGHRS and CDR2 is YFSETQ. CDR3 length: 14 amino acids. Study outcomes and limitations: The long-lived group displayed more naive CD4+ cells, plus higher diversity, than the aged donors did.

Combining a sample-barcoded 5' primer with a J-beta primer mix, a second PCR ran for about 7 to 11 cycles. From each sample, at least 2.5 million paired-end reads containing CDR3 were obtained. TCRdb analysed the 5' RACE reads with MiXCR anew, one entry per CDR3 protein. The data contain around 1,000,000 distinct CDR3 sequences, approximately 25% of them singletons. This sample also appeared in a second study, on T cells of mothers and their children.

Sample: blood. The chain employs TRBV5-1 and TRBJ2-7; D might be TRBD1 or TRBD2, each matching 5 bases. This clonotype originated in a girl aged 2 to 10 in good health. The CDR3 loop reads CASSLVGTGAEQYF. The CDR3 nucleotides are TGCGCCAGCAGCTTGGTTGGGACGGGTGCGGAGCAGTACTTC. Drawing the rest from reference TRBV5-1 and TRBJ2-7, the complete variable domain is KAGVTQTPRYLIKTRGQQVTLSCSPISGHRSVSWYQQTPGQGLQFLFEYFSETQRNKGNFPGRFSGRQFSNSRSEMNVSTLELGDSALYLCASSLVGTGAEQYFGPGTRLTVT.